Below are 17 T cell receptor beta chains sequenced from a single sample in a study of shared clonotypes between healthy human individuals. Positively selected for CCR7, the CD45RO-negative cells used as naive CD8 cells excluded terminally differentiated effector memory CD45RA+ cells. Profiled with immunoSEQ multiplex PCR; TCRdb holds only in-frame clones, not every one. The repertoire holds a few million clones, with 93% as singletons. The specimen was naive CD8+ T cells from PBMCs. The receptors were sampled from a man aged 18 to 30 in good health. Some clones in this sample may be carry-over from other donors' samples.

This sequence joins TRBV27 and TRBJ2-1; D is uncertain. CDR1 MNHEY and CDR2 SMNVEV come from the germline V gene (reference sequence). The CDR3 runs 15 residues. V was clipped by 6 bases and J by 2 bases, with 14 bases between them. CDR3 residues: CASRDRASAYNEQFF. DNA for the CDR3: TGTGCCAGCAGGGATAGGGCGTCAGCCTACAATGAGCAGTTCTTC.

A word on this clone: Additional DNA sequences in this sample encode the identical CDR3. V is TRBV19 and J is TRBJ2-1; D is uncertain. The length of the CDR3 is 11 residues. The germline CDR1 and CDR2 sequences are LNHDA and SQIVND (reference sequence). The germline V and J ends were trimmed by 9 bases and 4 bases, with 7 bases remaining between them. The CDR3 region has the DNA TGTGCCAGCTCCTATTACAATGAGCAGTTCTTC. Its translation: CASSYYNEQFF.

The gene calls are TRBV4-3 and TRBJ1-1; D not certain. The CDR3 covers 14 residues. V was pared by 0 bases and J by 0 bases, with 5 bases between. Germline V lookup: CDR1 LGHNA, CDR2 YSLEER. CDR3 nucleotides: TGCGCCAGCAGCCAAGATATAATGAACACTGAAGCTTTCTTT. Translated: CASSQDIMNTEAFF.

The rearrangement joins TRBV6-1 to TRBJ1-2; a weak D match, TRBD1 (5 bases). Trimming shortened V by 1 base and J by 7 bases, and 19 bases separated the two germline ends. From germline, CDR1 is MNHNS and CDR2 SASEGT. This CDR3 is built from 16 residues. This CDR3 is CASSEGGAGGVFGYTF. The CDR3 region has the DNA TGTGCCAGCAGTGAAGGCGGGGCAGGAGGAGTTTTTGGCTACACCTTC.

The chain is built from TRBV9 and TRBJ2-1; D is unclear. The CDR3 contains 17 residues. Germline lookup yields CDR1 SGDLS and CDR2 YYNGEE. V was clipped by 0 bases and J by 8 bases, with 21 bases between them. CDR3 sequence: CASSVGGLDFDVDEQFF. CDR3 DNA sequence: TGTGCCAGCAGCGTAGGGGGTCTAGATTTTGACGTCGATGAGCAGTTCTTC.

The J gene is TRBJ2-7, the V gene TRBV28; TRBD1 agrees at 7 bases. V shed 4 bases, J shed 2 bases, and the junction held 5 bases outside the gene matches. Germline CDR1 reads MDHEN; CDR2 reads SYDVKM. CDR3 length: 14 residues. The CDR3 is CASSSNDRAYEQYF. In DNA form, the CDR3 reads TGTGCCAGCAGTTCGAATGACAGGGCCTACGAGCAGTACTTC.

This clone showed up just once. This chain uses TRBV30 with TRBJ2-7, with 9 bases lining up with TRBD1. V shed 1 base, J shed 2 bases, and the junction held 15 bases outside the gene matches. Germline CDR1 GTSNPN, CDR2 SVGIG (reference sequence). The CDR3 sequence is 18 residues long. The chain's CDR3 is CAWSEQGARRGRPYEQYF. For the CDR3, the DNA is TGTGCCTGGAGTGAACAGGGGGCCCGCAGGGGCCGGCCCTACGAGCAGTACTTC.

The chain couples TRBV4-1 to TRBJ2-3, with no clear D. The V gene's germline CDR1 is MGHRA and CDR2 YSYEKL. The CDR3 length is 18 residues. Trimming cost V 0 bases and J 1 base, with 17 bases left between them. The CDR3 reads CASSQEFYPPRGTDTQYF. CDR3 bases: TGCGCCAGCAGCCAAGAGTTTTACCCCCCTAGGGGCACAGATACGCAGTATTTT.

The chain couples TRBV6-6 to TRBJ2-2, with D uncertain. Trimming left V 0 bases short and J 6 bases short, with 8 bases between. From germline, CDR1 is MNHNY and CDR2 SVGAGI (reference sequence). The CDR3 covers 14 residues. The CDR3: CASSYSIEPGELFF. The CDR3, as DNA: TGTGCCAGCAGTTACTCGATAGAGCCCGGGGAGCTGTTTTTT.

V usage is TRBV28 and J usage is TRBJ2-1; 10 bases fit TRBD2. This CDR3 contains 19 residues. From germline, CDR1 is MDHEN and CDR2 SYDVKM. V lost 6 bases to trimming and J lost 0 bases; unmatched junction nucleotides: 14. In nucleotides, the CDR3 is TGTGCCAGCAGCCCCAGTCGGACTAGCGGTTCCAGCTCCTACAATGAGCAGTTCTTC. Protein sequence: CASSPSRTSGSSSYNEQFF.

This clone has just one count. The rearrangement joins TRBV19 to TRBJ1-1; D is ambiguous. This CDR3 is built from 15 residues. V was trimmed by 5 bases and J by 0 bases, leaving 13 bases between them. Germline V gene lookup returns CDR1 LNHDA and CDR2 SQIVND (reference sequence). The chain's CDR3 is CASSLGVGLNTEAFF. For the CDR3, the DNA is TGTGCCAGTAGTCTTGGGGTAGGGCTGAACACTGAAGCTTTCTTT.

The chain uses TRBV27 and TRBJ2-1; maybe TRBD2 (6 bases). CDR1 MNHEY and CDR2 SMNVEV come from the germline V gene (reference sequence). The V and J ends lost 6 bases and 8 bases respectively, with 8 bases between them. This CDR3 comprises 11 residues. The CDR3 nucleotides read TGTGCCAGCAGGCGGGATTATGAGCAGTTCTTC. Translated, it gives CASRRDYEQFF.

This sequence joins TRBV25-1 and TRBJ1-2; D might be TRBD1 (5 bases). There are 12 residues in the CDR3. V gave up 8 bases and J gave up 1 base, with 8 bases separating them. Germline lookup yields CDR1 MGHDK and CDR2 SYGVNS. The CDR3 region has the DNA TGTGCCAGCGGGACGGTTAACTATGGCTACACCTTC. Translating it yields CASGTVNYGYTF.

The rearrangement joins TRBV6-1 to TRBJ2-7; no clear D gene. Per the germline V gene, CDR1 is MNHNS and CDR2 is SASEGT. The length of the CDR3 is 14 residues. Deletions cut 1 base from V and 1 base from J, with 8 bases between. CDR3 region: CASSEVAQSYEQYF. DNA for the CDR3: TGTGCCAGCAGTGAAGTAGCACAGTCCTACGAGCAGTACTTC.

The CDR3 here is CASSFGLKGPEQYF. The CDR3 DNA is TGTGCCAGCAGCTTCGGATTGAAGGGCCCCGAGCAGTACTTC. The rearrangement uses TRBV11-3 and TRBJ2-7; D call uncertain. Germline loops: CDR1 SGHNT, CDR2 YENEEA. Trimming stripped 3 bases from V and 6 bases from J, with 15 bases between. This CDR3 region has 14 residues.

This clone showed up just once. CDR3 loop: CASSDYASSYNEQFF. In DNA, the CDR3 is TGTGCCAGCAGTGACTACGCGAGCTCCTACAATGAGCAGTTCTTC. The J gene is TRBJ2-1, the V gene TRBV6-4; D is unresolved. This CDR3 contains 15 residues. Germline assignment: CDR1 MRHNA and CDR2 SNTAGT. V was cut by 1 base and J by 0 bases, with 7 bases left in between.

A few counts support this clone. The CDR3 spells CASRDASGGYTF. CDR3 in DNA: TGCGCCAGCAGGGATGCATCTGGAGGCTACACCTTC. The V gene is TRBV5-1, the J gene TRBJ1-2, with D uncertain. Looked up from germline, CDR1 is SGHRS and CDR2 is YFSETQ. This CDR3 is built from 12 residues. Trimming took 5 bases from V and 8 from J, leaving 13 bases between them.